This is a list of T cell receptor beta chains from one sample in a study of blood T cell repertoires in COVID-19. This table comes from immunoSEQ multiplex PCR, and its TCRdb copy is limited to in-frame clones, with some not included. The sample lists approximately 69,000 clones; under 85% were seen once. The sample comprised peripheral blood. The receptors originated from a man between 60 and 70 years old with acute or convalescent COVID-19. The CDR3 runs from the conserved cysteine through the conserved F or W. The order of the fields is V gene, D gene, clone size, J gene, CDR3 DNA, CDR3 protein. D genes are given only for firm matches. Part of the rows lack a size; the others show once, few, many or a class for expanded clones.

>TRBV6-2/TRBV6-3|TRBD1|.|TRBJ1-2
TGTGCCAGCAGTTACACGGCACAGGGGGCTTATGGCTACACCTTC
CASSYTAQGAYGYTF
>TRBV5-1|.|.|TRBJ1-1
TGCGCCAGCAGCCCGAGACATGAACTGACGAACACTGAAGCTTTCTTT
CASSPRHELTNTEAFF
>TRBV4-3|TRBD2|.|TRBJ2-3
TGCGCCAGCAGCCAAAGCACCATAGCGGGGGGGAGACTTAGCACAGATACGCAGTATTTT
CASSQSTIAGGRLSTDTQYF
>TRBV7-9|.|.|TRBJ2-5
TGTGCCAGCAGCTTAGAGGGAGTAAGTGAGACCCAGTACTTC
CASSLEGVSETQYF
>TRBV3-1/TRBV3-2|.|.|TRBJ2-3
TGTGCCAGCAGCCAAGTCGGAGCAGGGGCTTTCACAGATACGCAGTATTTT
CASSQVGAGAFTDTQYF
>TRBV7-9|TRBD1|many|TRBJ2-7
TGTGCCAGCAGCTTCGGACAGGTCGGGTACGAGCAGTACTTC
CASSFGQVGYEQYF
>TRBV5-8|TRBD1|few|TRBJ1-5
TGTGCCAGCAGCCGCGGACAGGGTTGGAGCAATCAGCCCCAGCATTTT
CASSRGQGWSNQPQHF
>TRBV11-2|TRBD2|.|TRBJ2-7
TGTGCCAGCAGCCCTGGACTAGCGGGGGGCTTTACCTACGAGCAGTACTTC
CASSPGLAGGFTYEQYF
>TRBV18|.|.|TRBJ1-3
TGTGCCAGCTCACCGCCGGGAAGCGGGAGAGGAAACACCATATATTTT
CASSPPGSGRGNTIYF
>TRBV15|TRBD1|once|TRBJ1-2
TGTGCCACCAGCAGAGCAGGGGGGCTTGGTGGCTACACCTTC
CATSRAGGLGGYTF
>TRBV27|.|.|TRBJ2-3
TGTGCCAGCAGTTTTTACTCAACTAACACAGATACGCAGTATTTT
CASSFYSTNTDTQYF
>TRBV6-5|TRBD1|.|TRBJ1-5
TGTGCCAGTTTGGACAGGGGGCGAATGGGTCAGCCCCAGCATTTT
CASLDRGRMGQPQHF
>TRBV4-1|.|.|TRBJ2-3
TGCGCCAGCAGCCCCCCTGGGGTTGCGGGAGATACGCAGTATTTT
CASSPPGVAGDTQYF
>TRBV29-1|TRBD1|.|TRBJ2-1
TGCAGCGCCCGACAGGGACACACAAACAATGAGCAGTTCTTC
CSARQGHTNNEQFF
>TRBV3-1/TRBV3-2|TRBD1|.|TRBJ1-2
TGTGCCAGCAGCCAAGATAGCGGGGCAGGGGGGCTTTATGGCTACACCTTC
CASSQDSGAGGLYGYTF
>TRBV19|.|.|TRBJ1-5
TGTGCCAGTAGGAAAAGGGCGAGGGTAGATCAGCCCCAGCATTTT
CASRKRARVDQPQHF
>TRBV3-1/TRBV3-2|.|.|TRBJ1-2
TGTGCCAGCAGCCAAGCCCTGTATGGCTACACCTTC
CASSQALYGYTF
>TRBV5-4|TRBD2|.|TRBJ2-3
TGTGCCAGCAGCTTAAAACTAGCGGGGAGCACAGATACGCAGTATTTT
CASSLKLAGSTDTQYF
>TRBV7-2|TRBD2|.|TRBJ2-7
TGTGCCAGCAATAGCGGGGGGGCAATCGTCTACGAGCAGTACTTC
CASNSGGAIVYEQYF
>TRBV3-1/TRBV3-2|.|once|TRBJ1-4
TGTGCCAGCAGCCAACGAGTACAGGTTAAAGGGAAACTGTTTTTT
CASSQRVQVKGKLFF
>TRBV6-4|.|.|TRBJ2-3
TGTGCCAGCAGTGACGGGGGGGCCACAGATACGCAGTATTTT
CASSDGGATDTQYF
>TRBV24-1|TRBD1|once|TRBJ2-2
TGTGCCACCAGTGACCCGGGACAGGGAGGCCGGGAGCTGTTTTTT
CATSDPGQGGRELFF
>TRBV2|TRBD1|.|TRBJ1-2
TGTGCCAGCAGTGGGGGTCAGGGGGGCGACTATGGCTACACCTTC
CASSGGQGGDYGYTF
>TRBV3-1/TRBV3-2|TRBD1|.|TRBJ1-2
TGTGCCAGCAGCCTAAGCGGGGGACAGCTCTATGGCTACACCTTC
CASSLSGGQLYGYTF
>TRBV6-5|TRBD2|.|TRBJ2-5
TGTGCCAGCAGTTACTCCCTAGCGGGGGGTCAAGAGACCCAGTACTTC
CASSYSLAGGQETQYF
>TRBV7-9|TRBD1|.|TRBJ1-1
TGTGCCAGCAGCTTAGTGCTGACAGGGGGTACTGAAGCTTTCTTT
CASSLVLTGGTEAFF